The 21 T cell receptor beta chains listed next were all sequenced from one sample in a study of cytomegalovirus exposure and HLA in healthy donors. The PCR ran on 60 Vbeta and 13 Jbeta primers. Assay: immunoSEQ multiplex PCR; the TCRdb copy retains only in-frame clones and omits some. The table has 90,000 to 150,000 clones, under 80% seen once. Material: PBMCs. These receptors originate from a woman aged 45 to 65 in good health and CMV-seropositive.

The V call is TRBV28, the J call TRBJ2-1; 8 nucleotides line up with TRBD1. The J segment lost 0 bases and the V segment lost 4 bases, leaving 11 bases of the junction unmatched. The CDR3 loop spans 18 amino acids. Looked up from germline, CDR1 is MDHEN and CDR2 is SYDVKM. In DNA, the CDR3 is TGTGCCAGCAGTTCTCTCCTGGGACAGGAGAGCTCCTACAATGAGCAGTTCTTC. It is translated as CASSSLLGQESSYNEQFF.

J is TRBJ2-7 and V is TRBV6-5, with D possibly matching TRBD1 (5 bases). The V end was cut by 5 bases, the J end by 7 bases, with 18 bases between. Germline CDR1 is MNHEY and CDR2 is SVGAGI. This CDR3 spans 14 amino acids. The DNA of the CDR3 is TGTGCCAGCAGTACGCGGACACGCACCGGGGAGCAGTACTTC. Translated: CASSTRTRTGEQYF.

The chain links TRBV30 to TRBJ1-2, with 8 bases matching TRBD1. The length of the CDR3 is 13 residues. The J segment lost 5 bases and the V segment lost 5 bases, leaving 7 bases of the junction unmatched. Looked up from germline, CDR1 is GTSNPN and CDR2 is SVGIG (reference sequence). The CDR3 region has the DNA TGTGCCTGGCACCGGGACAGGCCATATGGCTACACCTTC. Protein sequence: CAWHRDRPYGYTF.

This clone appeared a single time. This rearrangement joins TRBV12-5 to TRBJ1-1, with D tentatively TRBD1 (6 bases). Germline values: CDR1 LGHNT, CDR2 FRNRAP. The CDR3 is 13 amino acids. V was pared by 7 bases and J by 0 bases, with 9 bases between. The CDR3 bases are TGTGCTAGTGTCGGGACATTGAACACTGAAGCTTTCTTT. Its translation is CASVGTLNTEAFF.

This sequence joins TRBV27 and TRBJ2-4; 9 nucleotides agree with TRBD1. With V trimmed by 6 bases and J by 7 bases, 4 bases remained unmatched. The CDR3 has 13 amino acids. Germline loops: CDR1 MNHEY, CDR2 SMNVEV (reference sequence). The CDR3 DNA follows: TGTGCCAGCAGAACCGGGACAGGGAACATTCAGTACTTC. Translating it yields CASRTGTGNIQYF.

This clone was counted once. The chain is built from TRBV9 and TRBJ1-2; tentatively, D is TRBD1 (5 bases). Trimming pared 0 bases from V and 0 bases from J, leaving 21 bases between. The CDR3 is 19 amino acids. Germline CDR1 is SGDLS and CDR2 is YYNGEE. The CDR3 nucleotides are TGTGCCAGCAGCGTAGCAACCGCAGGGCAAGTGGGGTCTAACTATGGCTACACCTTC. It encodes CASSVATAGQVGSNYGYTF.

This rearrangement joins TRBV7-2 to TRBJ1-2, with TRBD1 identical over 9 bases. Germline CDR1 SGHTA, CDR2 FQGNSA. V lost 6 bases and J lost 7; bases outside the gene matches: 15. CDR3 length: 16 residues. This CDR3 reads CASSSTTGGPMSGYTF. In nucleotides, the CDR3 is TGTGCCAGCAGTTCTACAACAGGGGGCCCCATGTCTGGCTACACCTTC.

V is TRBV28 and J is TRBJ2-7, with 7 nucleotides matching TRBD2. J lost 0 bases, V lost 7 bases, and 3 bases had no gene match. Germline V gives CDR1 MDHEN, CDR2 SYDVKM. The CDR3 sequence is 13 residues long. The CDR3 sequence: CASTGGSSYEQYF. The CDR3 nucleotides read TGTGCCAGCACAGGCGGGAGCTCCTACGAGCAGTACTTC.

In DNA, the CDR3 is TGTGCCAGCACCCTCTTCACAGATACGCAGTATTTT. Translated: CASTLFTDTQYF. J is TRBJ2-3 and V is TRBV7-2; D gene unclear. Between the trimmed V and J ends, which lost 7 bases and 2 bases, there was a span of 7 bases. The germline CDR1 and CDR2 sequences are SGHTA and FQGNSA. CDR3 length: 12 residues.

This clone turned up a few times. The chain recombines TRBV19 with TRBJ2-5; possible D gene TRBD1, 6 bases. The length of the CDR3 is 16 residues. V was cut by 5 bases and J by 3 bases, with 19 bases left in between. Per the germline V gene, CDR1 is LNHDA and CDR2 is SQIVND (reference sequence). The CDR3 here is CASSSPARGGEETQYF. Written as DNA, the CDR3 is TGTGCCAGTAGTTCCCCAGCGAGAGGGGGTGAAGAGACCCAGTACTTC.

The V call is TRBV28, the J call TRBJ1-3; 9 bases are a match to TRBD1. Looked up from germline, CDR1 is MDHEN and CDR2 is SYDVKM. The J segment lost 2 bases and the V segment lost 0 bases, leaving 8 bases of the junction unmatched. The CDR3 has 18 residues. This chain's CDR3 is CASSLWGRGTGTGNTIYF. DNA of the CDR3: TGTGCCAGCAGTTTATGGGGGAGAGGGACAGGGACTGGAAACACCATATATTTT.

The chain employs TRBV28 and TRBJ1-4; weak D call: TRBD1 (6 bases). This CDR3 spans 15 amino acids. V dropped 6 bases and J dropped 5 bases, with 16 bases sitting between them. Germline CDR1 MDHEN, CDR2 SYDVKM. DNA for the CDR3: TGTGCCAGCAGCACCACCAGGGGCGCGAATGAAAAACTGTTTTTT. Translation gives CASSTTRGANEKLFF.

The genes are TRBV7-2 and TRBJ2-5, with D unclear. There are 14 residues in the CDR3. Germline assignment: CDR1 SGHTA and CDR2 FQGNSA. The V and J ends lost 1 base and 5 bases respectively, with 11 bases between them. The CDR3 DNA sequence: TGTGCCAGCAGCTTAGTAGGCGGTCTGGAGACCCAGTACTTC. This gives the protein CASSLVGGLETQYF.

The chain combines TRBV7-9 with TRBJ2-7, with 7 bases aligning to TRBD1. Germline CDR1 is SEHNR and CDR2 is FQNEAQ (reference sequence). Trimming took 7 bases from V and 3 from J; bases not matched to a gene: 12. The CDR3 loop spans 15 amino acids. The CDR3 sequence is CASTPTGPLNYEQYF. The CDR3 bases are TGTGCCAGCACCCCGACAGGGCCTTTAAACTACGAGCAGTACTTC.

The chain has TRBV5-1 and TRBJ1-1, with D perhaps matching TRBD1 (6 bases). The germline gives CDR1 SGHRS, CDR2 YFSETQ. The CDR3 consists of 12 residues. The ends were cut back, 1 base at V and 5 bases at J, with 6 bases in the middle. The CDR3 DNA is TGCGCCAGCAGCTTGAGGGGGACTGAAGCTTTCTTT. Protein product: CASSLRGTEAFF. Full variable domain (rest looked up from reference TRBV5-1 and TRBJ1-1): KAGVTQTPRYLIKTRGQQVTLSCSPISGHRSVSWYQQTPGQGLQFLFEYFSETQRNKGNFPGRFSGRQFSNSRSEMNVSTLELGDSALYLCASSLRGTEAFFGQGTRLTVV.

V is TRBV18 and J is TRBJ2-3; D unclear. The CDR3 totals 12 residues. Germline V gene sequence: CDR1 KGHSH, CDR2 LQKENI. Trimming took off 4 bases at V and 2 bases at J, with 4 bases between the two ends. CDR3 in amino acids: CASSLYTDTQYF. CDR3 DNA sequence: TGTGCCAGCTCACTTTACACAGATACGCAGTATTTT.

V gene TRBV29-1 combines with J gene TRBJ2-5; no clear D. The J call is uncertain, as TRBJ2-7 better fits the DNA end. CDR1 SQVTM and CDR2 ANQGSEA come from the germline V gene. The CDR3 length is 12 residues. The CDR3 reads CSVGVEVYEQYF. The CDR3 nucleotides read TGCAGCGTTGGGGTAGAGGTATACGAGCAGTACTTC.

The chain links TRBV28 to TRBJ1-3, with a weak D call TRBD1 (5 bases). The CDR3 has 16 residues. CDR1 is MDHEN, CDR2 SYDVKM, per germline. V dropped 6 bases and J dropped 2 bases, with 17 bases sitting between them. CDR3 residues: CASRDIMSLTGNTIYF. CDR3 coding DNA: TGTGCCAGCAGGGACATTATGTCTTTGACTGGAAACACCATATATTTT. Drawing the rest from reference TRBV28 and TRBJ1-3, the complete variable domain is DVKVTQSSRYLVKRTGEKVFLECVQDMDHENMFWYRQDPGLGLRLIYFSYDVKMKEKGDIPEGYSVSREKKERFSLILESASTNQTSMYLCASRDIMSLTGNTIYFGEGSWLTVV.

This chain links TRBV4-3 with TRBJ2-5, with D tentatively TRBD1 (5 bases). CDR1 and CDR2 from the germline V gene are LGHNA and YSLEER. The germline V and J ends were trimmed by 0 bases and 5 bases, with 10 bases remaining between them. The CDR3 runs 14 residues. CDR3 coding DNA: TGCGCCAGCAGCCAAGATAGGACATCTGAGACCCAGTACTTC. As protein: CASSQDRTSETQYF.

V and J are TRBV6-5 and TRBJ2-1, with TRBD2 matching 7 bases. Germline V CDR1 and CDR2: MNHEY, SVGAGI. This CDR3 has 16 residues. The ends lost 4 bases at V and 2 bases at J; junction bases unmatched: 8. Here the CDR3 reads CASSFSGTPPYNEQFF. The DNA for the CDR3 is TGTGCCAGCAGTTTCAGCGGGACCCCCCCCTACAATGAGCAGTTCTTC.

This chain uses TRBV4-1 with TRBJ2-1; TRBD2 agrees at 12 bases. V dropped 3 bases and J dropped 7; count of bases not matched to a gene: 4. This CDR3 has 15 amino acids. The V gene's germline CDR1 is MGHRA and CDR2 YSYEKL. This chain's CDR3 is CASSQALAGGNEQFF. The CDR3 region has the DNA TGCGCCAGCAGCCAGGCTCTAGCGGGAGGGAATGAGCAGTTCTTC.